This T cell receptor (beta chain) was sequenced during a study of post-analysis software for immune sequencing data. Findings of the study overall: About five TRBV segments appeared more often in patients than in controls, and TRBV5-6, TRBV5-1 and TRBV20-1 were among these. Same-batch preparations were strongly co-clustered by F measure.

V trimming: 4 bases; J trimming: 2 bases; junction bases outside the gene matches: 2. Per the germline V gene, CDR1 is MRHNA and CDR2 is SNTAGT. This CDR3 is 15 amino acids long. Turning to this clonotype: What it recognizes is unknown.

TCR beta cDNA libraries included unique molecular identifiers. TCRdb re-derived calls from the PCR reads in MiXCR, one entry per CDR3 protein. Of 800,000 to 950,000 distinct CDR3 sequences listed, 53% were seen once; the top ten hold approximately 4.5%. The specimen sequenced was blood. This chain joins TRBV6-4 and TRBJ2-3; 11 positions agree with TRBD1. The receptor comes from a girl aged 5-17 years with multiple sclerosis. The CDR3 reads CASSADRGPTDTQYF. The CDR3 nucleotides are TGTGCCAGCAGTGCGGACAGGGGGCCCACAGATACGCAGTATTTT.